A selection of T cell receptor beta chains follows, all from one sample in a study of cytomegalovirus exposure and HLA in healthy donors. Assay: immunoSEQ multiplex PCR; the TCRdb copy retains only in-frame clones and omits some. Of approximately 130,000 clones detected, about 10% appear once; the ten largest clones hold roughly 7%. The sequenced sample consisted of PBMCs. All receptors come from a woman between 40 and 50 years old in good health and CMV-seropositive. CDR3s include the opening cysteine and the closing phenylalanine or tryptophan. Each record gives: J gene, D gene, V gene, clone size, CDR3 length, CDR3 protein, CDR3 DNA. D genes are given only for firm matches. Size tells how often a clone was seen (once, few, many) or the class of an expanded clone, and some rows leave it out.

>TRBJ1-5|TRBD1|TRBV2|many|14
CASSAGGYNQPQHF
TGTGCCAGCAGTGCAGGGGGCTACAATCAGCCCCAGCATTTT
>TRBJ2-2|TRBD2|TRBV5-5|.|14
CASSHGTKAGELFF
TGTGCCAGCAGCCACGGGACTAAGGCCGGGGAGCTGTTTTTT
>TRBJ2-7|.|TRBV6-7|.|15
CASLWEALCSYEQYF
TGTGCCAGCTTGTGGGAGGCCCTGTGTTCCTACGAGCAGTACTTC
>TRBJ2-1|TRBD2|TRBV2|.|15
CASSGTSGGANEQFF
TGTGCCAGCAGTGGGACTAGCGGGGGGGCCAATGAGCAGTTCTTC
>TRBJ2-1|TRBD2|TRBV5-8|few|15
CASSLRGGPHNEQFF
TGTGCCAGCAGCTTGCGGGGGGGCCCCCACAATGAGCAGTTCTTC
>TRBJ2-1|TRBD2|TRBV15|few|17
CATSRDLRTSGGTEQFF
TGTGCCACCAGCAGAGACCTCAGGACTAGCGGGGGCACCGAGCAGTTCTTC
>TRBJ2-7|TRBD1|TRBV11-2|few|14
CASSSRDRGLEQYF
TGTGCCAGCAGCTCCCGGGACAGGGGGCTCGAGCAGTACTTC
>TRBJ1-3|.|TRBV6-6|.|16
CASSRAGGSSGNTIYF
TGTGCCAGCAGTCGCGCGGGGGGGAGCTCTGGAAACACCATATATTTT
>TRBJ2-1|TRBD1|TRBV7-2|.|17
CASSSPGPRGRWNEQFF
TGTGCCAGCAGCTCCCCAGGGCCCAGGGGGCGGTGGAATGAGCAGTTCTTC
>TRBJ1-2|TRBD1|TRBV10-3|.|11
CAISTGGGYTF
TGTGCCATCAGCACAGGGGGGGGCTACACCTTC
>TRBJ2-5|TRBD2|TRBV2|.|13
CASVRGGQETQYF
TGTGCCAGCGTGCGGGGGGGCCAGGAGACCCAGTACTTC
>TRBJ1-1|TRBD1|TRBV18|.|13
CASSGQGGTEAFF
TGTGCCAGCTCAGGACAGGGAGGAACTGAAGCTTTCTTT
>TRBJ2-2|TRBD1|TRBV5-1|few|16
CARTSGTGVCTGELFF
TGCGCCAGAACCTCCGGGACAGGGGTTTGCACCGGGGAGCTGTTTTTT
>TRBJ2-1|TRBD2|TRBV7-8|.|14
CASSLSGGYNEQFF
TGTGCCAGCAGCTTGAGCGGGGGCTACAATGAGCAGTTCTTC
>TRBJ2-7|.|TRBV7-9|few|11
CASGAADEQYF
TGTGCCAGCGGGGCGGCAGACGAGCAGTACTTC
>TRBJ2-1|.|TRBV18|few|13
CASSPAGNNEQFF
TGTGCCAGCTCTCCGGCGGGGAACAATGAGCAGTTCTTC
>TRBJ2-1|.|TRBV5-1|few|16
CASSLAGGAAYNEQFF
TGCGCCAGCAGCTTGGCAGGAGGGGCGGCCTACAATGAGCAGTTCTTC
>TRBJ2-2|.|TRBV14|.|17
CASSLGGNPANTGELFF
TGTGCCAGCAGCCTGGGAGGAAACCCGGCGAACACCGGGGAGCTGTTTTTT
>TRBJ2-3|TRBD1|TRBV6-5|.|12
CASSPGGDKQYF
TGTGCAAGCAGCCCAGGGGGAGATAAGCAGTATTTT
>TRBJ2-2|TRBD1|TRBV5-1|.|16
CASSLQQGADTGELFF
TGCGCCAGCAGCTTACAACAGGGGGCGGACACCGGGGAGCTGTTTTTT
>TRBJ2-4|TRBD1|TRBV7-9|.|15
CASSPNRGQGNIQYF
TGTGCCAGCAGCCCGAACAGGGGGCAGGGAAACATTCAGTACTTC
>TRBJ1-1|TRBD1|TRBV5-1|few|15
CASSVRQGAPDEAFF
TGCGCCAGCAGTGTGAGACAGGGGGCGCCGGATGAAGCTTTCTTT
>TRBJ2-7|.|TRBV7-9|.|14
CASSPIAKPYEQYF
TGTGCCAGCAGCCCTATAGCGAAGCCCTACGAGCAGTACTTC
>TRBJ2-1|.|TRBV12-5|few|13
CASGRDSYNEQFF
TGTGCTAGTGGTAGAGACAGCTACAATGAGCAGTTCTTC